Detailed here is one TCR beta chain. The source of the sample is a study of blood T cell repertoires in COVID-19. For the study at large: Collection of acute and convalescent COVID-19 samples took place in the United States, Italy and Spain. PBMCs, B-cell-depleted T cells, or T cells were the source of the cDNA or gDNA that made up the material.

The J segment lost 5 bases and the V segment lost 4 bases, leaving 8 bases of the junction unmatched. This CDR3 is 14 amino acids long. CDR1 and CDR2 (germline): SGHNT, YYREEE (reference sequence). As processed by the authors: The authors estimated nucleated cell counts from reference gene primer amplification. Data came from immunoSEQ multiplex PCR; TCRdb stores just in-frame clones and leaves some out. The DNA gave D and trimming, while V, J and clone size come from that table. The repertoire has about 93,000 clones, almost 80% of them found once; the top ten carry roughly 15%. The chain uses TRBV5-4 and TRBJ2-5; the match to TRBD2 covers 7 bases. This sequence originates from a human donor in a cohort sampled during active COVID-19. The sample taken for sequencing was peripheral blood. The CDR3 sequence: CASSPWGGRETQYF. The CDR3 nucleotides read TGTGCCAGCAGCCCCTGGGGGGGACGGGAGACCCAGTACTTC.